This T cell receptor (beta chain) is drawn from a study of blood T cell repertoires in COVID-19 (dated by TCRdb to the early 2020s). As for the study more broadly: Samples from collaborators originated in the United States, Italy and Spain and spanned both the acute and convalescent phases of COVID-19. Where available, HLA class I and class II types were taken from metadata supplied by the sample provider and were not determined by assay-based typing. The samples were drawn from the first 160 participants of the ongoing ImmuneRACE study and from under 1,500 subjects provided by 6 global collaborators. Subjects who had been exposed to COVID-19, were actively infected with it, or had recovered from it provided the deeply sampled blood TCRbeta repertoires that made up the dataset. The prospective study material was composed of cDNA or gDNA derived from T cells, B-cell-depleted T cells, or PBMCs. The sample metadata nearly always contained a de-identified subject ID, COVID-19 status, age in years and sex. The repertoires were released in a freely available public database meant as a resource for research on the immune response to SARS-CoV-2. On the study overall, not on this receptor specifically: The amount of clinical and demographic metadata varied by source and participant and was provided uncurated.

The immunoSEQ Assay, a bias-controlled multiplex PCR, was used to amplify TCRbeta CDR3 regions from genomic DNA. For the original study's pipeline: Within the assay, amplification of reference gene primers was used to estimate how many nucleated cells each sample contained. To quantify the absolute abundance of each unique TCRbeta CDR3 rearrangement, sequence reads were collapsed and filtered. For each sample, productive Simpson clonality was calculated by taking the square root of Simpson's diversity index across productive rearrangements. TCRdb retrieved this table from immuneACCESS and kept in-frame rearrangements only. Not all clones are present; in checked studies, unresolved V genes account for under half, and no reason is known for the remainder. The DNA gave D and trimming, while V, J and clone size come from that table. For this sample there are around 700,000 clones; over 80% appear just once. The ten top clones hold approximately 0.3% of the sample.

To note about this clone: The clone's antigen remains unknown. No base quality values were provided; no much bigger clone lies one nucleotide off.

Inclusive of the bounding cysteine and phenylalanine, the CDR3 is 14 residues long. Left in the record is the CDR3 DNA by itself, 42 bases read in frame from the first base. Unmatched junction bases come to 11, with V trimmed by 7 bases and J by 10 bases. Based on the germline V gene, the CDR1 and CDR2 sequences are SGHRS and YFSETQ. The collaborating institutions used their own protocols to collect whole blood in K2EDTA tubes. For TCRbeta analysis, collaborators shipped samples as frozen whole blood, isolated PBMCs, or DNA extracted from either of those sample types. This receptor was taken from a young woman with acute or convalescent COVID-19. The chain employs TRBV5-1 and TRBJ1-6; 7 central nucleotides agree with TRBD1. The sequencing sample was made of peripheral blood. For the CDR3, the sequence is CASGPGTVSSPLHF. DNA sequence: TGCGCCAGCGGACCCGGGACAGTCTCCTCACCCCTCCACTTT.